This record covers a single T cell receptor (beta chain). Its recognized antigen is unknown. No base quality values were provided; no much bigger clone lies one nucleotide off. This entry is derived from a study of human CD4 T cells and Enterobacteriaceae (TCRdb year 2020). The germline V gene specifies SGHRS as CDR1 and YFSETQ as CDR2. The germline V end is reduced by 4 bases and the J end by 4 bases; junction bases left unmatched: 10. The cysteine opens and the phenylalanine closes a CDR3 of 16 amino acids. The CDR3 DNA has 48 bases and is translated from base 1. Deep-level sequencing, with a detection sensitivity of one cell in 200,000, was applied to the ex vivo total memory CD4+ samples. The QIAamp DNA Micro Kit was used to extract genomic DNA from cell pellets, and spectrophotometry was used to check the quantity and purity of the genomic DNA. The immunoSEQ multiplex PCR assay was used to amplify TCR Vbeta CDR3 regions. The Illumina HiSeq platform was used to sequence the amplicons. Each retrieved sequence was 87 nucleotides long and included the CDR3 region. The study's processing was this. Each unique productive TCR Vbeta nucleotide sequence counted as a clonotype and was quantified by productive template frequency from ImmunoSEQ Analyzer V3.0. Expanded clonotypes were defined using a threshold set at the top 5th percentile of each repertoire ranked by frequency. The R package fossil was used to compute repertoire overlap as Chao-Jaccard, and the R package MASS was used to visualize the overlap by nonmetric multidimensional scaling. The immuneACCESS repertoire file appears here via TCRdb, limited to in-frame rearrangements. These files lack a portion of the clones; in checked studies, under half of the deficit traces to unresolved V genes, and the cause of the others is not known. The D gene and trimming were derived from the DNA, and the V and J assignments and clone size from that table. This sample lists 27,000 or so clones; 80% to 90% were detected once. The ten largest clones take up around 1% of the sample.

General study outcomes and caveats: The reactivity of ex vivo clonotypes was inferred solely by matching the nucleotide sequences of those clonotypes to CFSE-low cultures from the same donors. Compared with specific clonotypes, broadly cross-reactive clonotypes seemed more expanded ex vivo, with 11 of 19 and about 60% of the roughly 34 falling in the top 5%.

Memory CD4+ T cells, defined as all CD4+ cells except CD45RA+CCR7+CD95- naive cells, were FACS-sorted on a FACSAria III to over 95% purity. Blood from healthy donors came from blood donation centers in Switzerland. Total CD4+ T cells and monocytes were enriched by positive selection with CD4 and CD14 magnetic microbeads. CD8+, CD14+, CD16+, CD56+, CD19+ and CD25-bright cells were excluded prior to sorting. To assess in vivo expansion of bacteria-reactive clonotypes, total memory CD4+ T cells from a couple of blood donors were sequenced directly ex vivo. Peripheral blood mononuclear cells were isolated from donor blood using Ficoll-Paque Plus.

This clonotype was sampled from a human donor in good health. Sequenced input: memory CD4+ T cells from blood. In light of the paper, this sample's cell subset or site label describes: total memory CD4 T cells sorted directly ex vivo, unstimulated. The chain is encoded by TRBV5-1 joined to TRBJ2-5; a stretch of 10 junction bases matches TRBD1. The bases are TGCGCCAGCAGCGGGGGGACAGGGGTGACGGGAGAGACCCAGTACTTC. Its protein is CASSGGTGVTGETQYF.